The source of this T cell receptor (beta chain) is a study of CD8 T cells in ankylosing spondylitis. Study-wide findings and caveats: In ankylosing spondylitis blood, a motif of fewer than 10 highly homologous TCR beta variants appeared characteristic.

Note on this clonotype: Its antigen is unknown.

The CDR3 contains 14 residues. The V and J ends lost 1 base and 8 bases respectively, with 12 bases between them. Germline V lookup: CDR1 LNHNV, CDR2 YYDKDF (reference sequence). TCRdb itself ran the 5' RACE reads through MiXCR, one entry per CDR3 protein. Among over 450,000 distinct CDR3 sequences, more than 9.5% were seen once, and the ten largest hold nearly 7%. V gene TRBV15 combines with J gene TRBJ1-5, with no clear D. Sequenced input: blood, either unsorted or a sorted T cell fraction (not recorded which). This TCR was recovered from a male donor with ankylosing spondylitis. CDR3 in amino acids: CATSRVVGWEPQHF. CDR3 coding DNA: TGTGCCACCAGCAGAGTGGTGGGCTGGGAGCCCCAGCATTTT.